The T cell receptor beta chain under discussion was sequenced for a study of PD-L1 blockade in urothelial cancer. Study as a whole: Atezolizumab (1,200 mg intravenously every 3 weeks) began around 2014 for patients. Once treatment had started, blood was analyzed at 3 weeks (second dose) and again at 6 weeks.

A note on this clone: What it binds is unknown.

Overall study results and limits: When pretreatment blood TCR clonality was below the median, it predicted better survival.

V lost 5 bases to trimming and J lost 0 bases; unmatched junction nucleotides: 4. Germline loops: CDR1 SGHTA, CDR2 FQGNSA. The CDR3 spans 15 residues. The method was immunoSEQ multiplex PCR; TCRdb's version includes in-frame clones alone and lacks a portion of them. The top ten hold about 8% of the sample, which has tens of thousands of clones, approximately 90% seen once. The genes are TRBV7-2 and TRBJ1-5; 7 nucleotides align to TRBD1. This specimen consisted of PBMCs, obtained around atezolizumab (anti-PD-L1) treatment. This receptor was identified in a man aged 55 to 70 with urothelial cancer. The CDR3 reads CASSEGQNSNQPQHF. The DNA for the CDR3 is TGTGCCAGCAGCGAGGGACAGAATAGCAATCAGCCCCAGCATTTT. The full variable domain, its missing parts supplied by reference TRBV7-2 and TRBJ1-5, is GAGVSQSPSNKVTEKGKDVELRCDPISGHTALYWYRQSLGQGLEFLIYFQGNSAPDKSGLPSDRFSAERTGGSVSTLTIQRTQQEDSAVYLCASSEGQNSNQPQHFGDGTRLSIL.